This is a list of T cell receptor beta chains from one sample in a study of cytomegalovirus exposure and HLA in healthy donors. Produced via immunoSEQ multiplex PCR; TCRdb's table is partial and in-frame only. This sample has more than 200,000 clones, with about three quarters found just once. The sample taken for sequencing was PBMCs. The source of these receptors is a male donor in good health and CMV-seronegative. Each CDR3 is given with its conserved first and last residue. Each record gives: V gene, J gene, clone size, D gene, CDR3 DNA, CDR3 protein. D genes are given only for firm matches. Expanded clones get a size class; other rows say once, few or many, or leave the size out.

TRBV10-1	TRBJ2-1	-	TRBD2	TGCGCCAGCAGTGATCGACTAGCGGCCCCCCTCCGCTACAATGAGCAGTTCTTC	CASSDRLAAPLRYNEQFF
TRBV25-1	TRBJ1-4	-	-	TGTGCCAGCAGTGAAAGGGGCAGGATTGAAAAAGAAAAACTGTTTTTT	CASSERGRIEKEKLFF
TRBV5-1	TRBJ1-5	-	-	TGCGCCAGCAGCTTGGAAGGGAGGAAACAGCCCCAGCATTTT	CASSLEGRKQPQHF
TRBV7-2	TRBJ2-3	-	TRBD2	TGTGCCAGCAGCCACCGGCGGGGGGCCACAGATACGCAGTATTTT	CASSHRRGATDTQYF
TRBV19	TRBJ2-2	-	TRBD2	TGTGCCGCGGGCGGGAGGGGCGGTAACACCGGGGAGCTGTTTTTT	CAAGGRGGNTGELFF
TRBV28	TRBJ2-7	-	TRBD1	TGTGCCAGCAGTTTGGCAGCTTACAGGGGGCGTGACGAGCAGTACTTC	CASSLAAYRGRDEQYF
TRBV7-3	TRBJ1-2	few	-	TGTGCCAGCAGCGCCAACGACAGGATCTTAGGCTATGGCTACACCTTC	CASSANDRILGYGYTF
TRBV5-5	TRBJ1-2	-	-	TGTGCCAGCACCCCAGTCCACACCGACTATGGCTACACCTTC	CASTPVHTDYGYTF
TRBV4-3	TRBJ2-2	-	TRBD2	TGCGCCAGCAGCCAAGAATTCCTAGCGGGAGACACCGGGGAGCTGTTTTTT	CASSQEFLAGDTGELFF
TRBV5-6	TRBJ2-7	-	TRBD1	TGTGCCAGCAGCCGACAGGGCTACGAGCAGTACTTC	CASSRQGYEQYF